These T cell receptor beta chains were read from a single sample in a study of Ad26.COV2.S vaccination and SARS-CoV-2 variants. Generated by immunoSEQ multiplex PCR, the TCRdb table keeps only in-frame clones and is missing some. This table holds about 350,000 clones, roughly 91% found once. Here the sequenced sample was peripheral blood, taken in a trial of Ad26.COV2.S vaccine versus placebo. These receptor sequences come from a person between 18 and 65 years old who received the Ad26.COV2.S COVID-19 vaccine or a placebo. Each CDR3 is given with its conserved first and last residue.

v_gene	j_gene	CDR3aa
TRBV28	TRBJ1-1	CASRIQGFPEAFF
TRBV5-4	TRBJ2-7	CASSPGLGSYEQYF
TRBV5-5	TRBJ2-7	CASSLVGSLSYEQYF
TRBV28	TRBJ2-7	CASRLNYEQYF
TRBV5-4	TRBJ2-1	CASSLGGEQFF
TRBV5-1	TRBJ1-1	CASSSADRRNTEAFF
TRBV7-2	TRBJ2-1	CASSFPRTRENNEQFF
TRBV5-6	TRBJ1-2	CASSETGGDNGYTF
TRBV10-3	TRBJ2-4	CAISELNGPIQYF
TRBV18	TRBJ1-4	CASSPSGATNEKLFF
TRBV5-1	TRBJ1-1	CASSPRTGRTEAFF